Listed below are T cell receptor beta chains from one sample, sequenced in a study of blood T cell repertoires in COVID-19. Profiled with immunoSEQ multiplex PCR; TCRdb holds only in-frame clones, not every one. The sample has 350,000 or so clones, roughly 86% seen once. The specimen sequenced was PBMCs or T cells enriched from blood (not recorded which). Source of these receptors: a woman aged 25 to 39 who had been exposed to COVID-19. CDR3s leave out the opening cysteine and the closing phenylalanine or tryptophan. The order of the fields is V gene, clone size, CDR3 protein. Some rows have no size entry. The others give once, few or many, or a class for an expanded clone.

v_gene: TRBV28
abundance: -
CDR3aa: ASSLSRDSDSNQPQH

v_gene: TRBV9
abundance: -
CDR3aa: ASSVGQGNSPLH

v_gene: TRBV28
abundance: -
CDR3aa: ASSRLAGGYNEQF

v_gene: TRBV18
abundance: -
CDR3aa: ASSPGREGMNTEAF

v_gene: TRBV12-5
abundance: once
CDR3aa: ASGIHPKLVSGGTYEQY

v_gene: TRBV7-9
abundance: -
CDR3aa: ASSPQGWEAF

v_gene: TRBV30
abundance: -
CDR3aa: AWTIKTGSSYNEQF

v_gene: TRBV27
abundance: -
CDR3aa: ASSFDRRGETQY

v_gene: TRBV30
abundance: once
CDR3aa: AWSQGADGYT

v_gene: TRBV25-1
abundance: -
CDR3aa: ASTRQESYEQY

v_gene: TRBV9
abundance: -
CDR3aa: ASSAETSSYNEQF

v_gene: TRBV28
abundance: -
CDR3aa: ASSNYRGTETQY

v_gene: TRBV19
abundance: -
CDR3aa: ASSIDPPGLAGAHEQY